Included here is one TCR beta chain sequence, with context. The antigen is not known. Trimming took 4 bases from V and 7 from J, leaving 13 bases between them. The length of the CDR3 is 14 residues. In germline, CDR1 is SNHLY, CDR2 FYNNEI. This entry belongs to a study of identical twins. TCRdb used MiXCR to reprocess the 5' RACE reads, holding one entry per CDR3 protein. This sample has around 690,000 distinct CDR3 sequences; less than 25% occur once, and the top ten carry roughly 4%. Study-wide findings and caveats: Possibly, invariant MAIT and iNKT cells partly confounded zero-insertion analyses. Models underestimated TCR alpha sharing (out-of-frame) in monozygotic twins.

In addition, the sample was reused for a study of T cells expressing NK-cell markers. From that report: Beta-chain profiling covered CD3+CD56+NKG2C+, CD3+CD56+NKG2C- and CD3+CD56-NKG2C+ sorted subsets.

What was sequenced was PBMCs. The chain has TRBV2 and TRBJ2-2; D gene uncertain. The source of this sequence is a woman between 18 and 30 years old in good health. CDR3 coding DNA: TGTGCCAGCAGTGGAGCCGGACCTGGCGGGGAGCTGTTTTTT. This encodes CASSGAGPGGELFF.